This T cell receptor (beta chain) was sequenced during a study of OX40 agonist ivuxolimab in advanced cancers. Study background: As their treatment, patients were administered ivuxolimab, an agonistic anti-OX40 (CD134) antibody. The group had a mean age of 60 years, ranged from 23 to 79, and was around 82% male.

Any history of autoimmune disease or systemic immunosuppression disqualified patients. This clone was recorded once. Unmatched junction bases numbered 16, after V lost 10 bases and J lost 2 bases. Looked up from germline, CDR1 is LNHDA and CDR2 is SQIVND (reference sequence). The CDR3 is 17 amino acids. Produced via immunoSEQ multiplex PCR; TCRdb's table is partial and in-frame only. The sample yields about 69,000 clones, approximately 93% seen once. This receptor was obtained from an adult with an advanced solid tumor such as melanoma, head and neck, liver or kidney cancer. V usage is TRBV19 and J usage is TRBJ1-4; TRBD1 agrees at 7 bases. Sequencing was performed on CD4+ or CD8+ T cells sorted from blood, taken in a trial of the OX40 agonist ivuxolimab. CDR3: CATAPQGVRRTNEKLFF. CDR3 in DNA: TGTGCCACCGCGCCGCAGGGGGTAAGGCGGACTAATGAAAAACTGTTTTTT.